This TCR beta chain was profiled in a study of radiation and T cells in renal cell carcinoma. Study-wide background: Nephrectomy followed 15 Gy stereotactic body radiation by 4 weeks. Study-wide results and limits: Without pretreatment biopsies, baseline tumor clonotype presence was undetermined.

Assay used: immunoSEQ multiplex PCR; TCRdb lists only in-frame clones, some missing. Of 150,000 or so clones listed, less than 90% were seen once; the top ten hold 4.1%. This clone was seen a few times. What it binds is not known. Time point noted: baseline pretreatment blood. Noted treatment: 15 Gy SBRT to primary tumor, nephrectomy 4 weeks later. The CDR3 is made up of 15 amino acids. Germline-derived CDR1 and CDR2 are MNHNS and SASEGT. Trimming removed 4 bases at V and 0 bases at J, with 12 bases between. The sequencing here drew on blood, taken from a patient whose treatment included radiotherapy and nephrectomy. The V gene is TRBV6-1, the J gene TRBJ1-2; tentative D call: TRBD1 (5 bases). The TCR comes from a woman in her 70s with renal cell carcinoma. This chain's CDR3 is CASSAGGTTNYGYTF. CDR3 bases: TGTGCCAGCAGTGCTGGGGGGACGACTAACTATGGCTACACCTTC.